A selection of T cell receptor beta chains follows, all from one sample in a study of a mutant IDH1 vaccine in newly diagnosed glioma. These receptors are not linked to any known antigen. The repertoire was sequenced with immunoSEQ multiplex PCR; TCRdb's copy has only in-frame clones and lacks some. The data show around 100,000 clones, about 90% seen once. The sequenced sample was PBMCs, obtained from a glioma patient whose treatment included an IDH1 peptide vaccine. Receptors originate from a woman aged 50 to 60 with glioma. CDR3s include the opening cysteine and the closing phenylalanine or tryptophan. D genes are given only for firm matches. Rows give clone size only sometimes, using once, few, many, or a class for an expanded clone.

cdr3_nt,cdr3_aa,v_call,d_call,j_call,cdr3_length,clone_size
TGTGCCAGTAGACCGGGACAGGGGTCCTACGAGCAGTACTTC,CASRPGQGSYEQYF,TRBV19,TRBD1,TRBJ2-7,14,.
TGCGCCAGCAGCCAACCAGACTACTCCTACGAGCAGTACTTC,CASSQPDYSYEQYF,TRBV4-1,.,TRBJ2-7,14,.
TGTGCCAGCAGTGAATTGTTACATAGGCCAGAGACCCAGTACTTC,CASSELLHRPETQYF,TRBV2,.,TRBJ2-5,15,.
TGCGCCAGCAGCTTGGGGTTCAATGAGCAGTTCTTC,CASSLGFNEQFF,TRBV5-1,.,TRBJ2-1,12,.
TGCGCCAGCAGTGAGTCGGGGGAGACCCAGTACTTC,CASSESGETQYF,TRBV10-2,.,TRBJ2-5,12,.
TGTGCCAGCAGTTCAACCGGCCCGAGAATGTTTTTT,CASSSTGPRMFF,TRBV28,.,TRBJ2-2,12,once
TGTGCCAGCACCGCCATCCCCCCAGTCCGAGAGACCCAGTACTTC,CASTAIPPVRETQYF,TRBV28,.,TRBJ2-5,15,.
TGTGCCAGCAGTTACGTGGGAGGGCGGGCTGAGCAGTTCTTC,CASSYVGGRAEQFF,TRBV6-5,TRBD2,TRBJ2-1,14,.
TGTGCCAGCATTCCGACAGTGAGCTCCTATAATTCACCCCTCCACTTT,CASIPTVSSYNSPLHF,TRBV2,.,TRBJ1-6,16,.
TGCGCCAGCATTGCAGAGGTCTACGAGCAGTACTTC,CASIAEVYEQYF,TRBV10-1,.,TRBJ2-7,12,.
TGTGCCAGCAGCTTAGATAGGACAGGGGGGAGGGACGAGCAGTACTTC,CASSLDRTGGRDEQYF,TRBV7-9,TRBD1,TRBJ2-7,16,few
TGCGCCAGCGGGGGGGACCATGAGCAGTTCTTC,CASGGDHEQFF,TRBV23-1,TRBD2,TRBJ2-1,11,.
TGCGCCAGCAGTCCCTGGACTAGGGGGCCTAACAATGAGCAGTTCTTC,CASSPWTRGPNNEQFF,TRBV23-1,.,TRBJ2-1,16,.
TGTGCCAGCAGCACGGGACAGGGAGGCACCGGGGAGCTGTTTTTT,CASSTGQGGTGELFF,TRBV7-2,TRBD1,TRBJ2-2,15,.